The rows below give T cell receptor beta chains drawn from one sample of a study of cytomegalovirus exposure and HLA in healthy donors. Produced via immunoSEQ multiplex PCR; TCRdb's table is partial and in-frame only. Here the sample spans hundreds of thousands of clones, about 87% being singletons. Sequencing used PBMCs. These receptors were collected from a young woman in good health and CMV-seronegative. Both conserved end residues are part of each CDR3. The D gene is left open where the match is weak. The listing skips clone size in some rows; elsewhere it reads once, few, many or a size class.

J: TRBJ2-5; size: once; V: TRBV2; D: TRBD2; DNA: TGTGCCAGCACCAATAGCGGGGGGGCTTTAAAGACCCAGTACTTC; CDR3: CASTNSGGALKTQYF
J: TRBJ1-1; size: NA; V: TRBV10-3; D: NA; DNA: TGTGCCATCAGTGAATTACGAGGTAGCAGGGCTGAAGCTTTCTTT; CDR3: CAISELRGSRAEAFF
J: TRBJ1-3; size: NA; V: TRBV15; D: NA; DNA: TGTGCCACCAGCAGACAGGTCGGAAACACCATATATTTT; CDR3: CATSRQVGNTIYF
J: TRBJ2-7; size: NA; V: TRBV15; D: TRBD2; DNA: TGTGCCACCAGCAGAGATCCCCTGCTAGCGGGGGCTTACGAGCAGTACTTC; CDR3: CATSRDPLLAGAYEQYF
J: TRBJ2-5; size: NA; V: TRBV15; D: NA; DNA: TGTGCCACCAGCGCCAAGAAGGGAGGGGGGGGGCAAGAGACCCAGTACTTC; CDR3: CATSAKKGGGGQETQYF
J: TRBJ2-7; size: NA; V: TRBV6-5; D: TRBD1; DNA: TGTGCCAGCAGTCCGGGACAGAACTACGAGCAGTACTTC; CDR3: CASSPGQNYEQYF
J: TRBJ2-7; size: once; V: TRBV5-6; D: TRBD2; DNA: TGTGCCAGCAGCTCCGGACTAGCGGAACCCTCAAACTACTACGAGCAGTACTTC; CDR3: CASSSGLAEPSNYYEQYF
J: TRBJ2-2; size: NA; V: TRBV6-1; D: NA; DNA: TGTGCCAGCAGTGAAATGGGGCAGGGGATATTCACCGGGGAGCTGTTTTTT; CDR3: CASSEMGQGIFTGELFF
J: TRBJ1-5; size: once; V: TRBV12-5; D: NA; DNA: TGTGCTAGTGGTTGGGGGGACAATCAGCCCCAGCATTTT; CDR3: CASGWGDNQPQHF
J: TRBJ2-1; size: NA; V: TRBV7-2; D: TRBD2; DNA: TGTGCCAGCAGCTTAAGCGGGGTGTACAATGAGCAGTTCTTC; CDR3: CASSLSGVYNEQFF
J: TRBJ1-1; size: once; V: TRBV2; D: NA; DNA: TGTGCCAGCAGTGAACAGGGGAGGAACACTGAAGCTTTCTTT; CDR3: CASSEQGRNTEAFF
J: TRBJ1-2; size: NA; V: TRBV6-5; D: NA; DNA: TGTGCCAGCAGTCCCCATGATCGGGGTGGCTACACCTTC; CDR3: CASSPHDRGGYTF
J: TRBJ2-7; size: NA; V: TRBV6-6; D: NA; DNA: TGTGCCAGCAGTTACTCTCCTAGCTCCTACGAGCAGTACTTC; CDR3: CASSYSPSSYEQYF
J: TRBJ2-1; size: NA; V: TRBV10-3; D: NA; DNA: TGTGCCATCAGCTCCAACGGCCAGCGGTCATACAATGAGCAGTTCTTC; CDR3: CAISSNGQRSYNEQFF
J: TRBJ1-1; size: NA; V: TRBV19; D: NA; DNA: TGTGCCAGTAATTTGTTGAGTGGCGGGGGGACTGAAGCTTTCTTT; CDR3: CASNLLSGGGTEAFF
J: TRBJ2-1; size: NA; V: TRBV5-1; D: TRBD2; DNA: TGCGCCAGCACAATGACTAGCGGGCCGTACAATGAGCAGTTCTTC; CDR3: CASTMTSGPYNEQFF
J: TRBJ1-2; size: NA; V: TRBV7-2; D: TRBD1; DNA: TGTGCCAGCAGCTTTCAGGACAGGCCGTCCTATGGCTACACCTTC; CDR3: CASSFQDRPSYGYTF
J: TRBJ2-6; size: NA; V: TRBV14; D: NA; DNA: TGTGCCAGCAGCCAGGCCCAGGACAGACCAGCCTCTGGGGCCAACGTCCTGACTTTC; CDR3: CASSQAQDRPASGANVLTF
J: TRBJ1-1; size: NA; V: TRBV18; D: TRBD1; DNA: TGTGCCAGCTCAACCTTCAGGGGGCCTGAAGCTTTCTTT; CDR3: CASSTFRGPEAFF
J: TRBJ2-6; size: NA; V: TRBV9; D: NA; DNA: TGTGCCAGCAGCCCCCGACAGTACTCTGGGGCCAACGTCCTGACTTTC; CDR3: CASSPRQYSGANVLTF
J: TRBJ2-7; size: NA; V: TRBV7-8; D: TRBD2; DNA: TGTGCCAGCAGCTTGGGACTAGCATCCGTCTTTGGGGAGCAGTACTTC; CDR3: CASSLGLASVFGEQYF
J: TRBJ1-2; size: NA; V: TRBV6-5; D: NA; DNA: TGTGCCAGCAGTTACCTTATAGGGGGAGATGGCTACACCTTC; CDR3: CASSYLIGGDGYTF
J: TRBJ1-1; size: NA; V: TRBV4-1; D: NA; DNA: TGCGCCAGCAGCCATCTCATAATAGACAGCTCAGGAGCTTTCTTT; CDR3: CASSHLIIDSSGAFF
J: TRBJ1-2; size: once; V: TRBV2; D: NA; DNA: TGTGCCAGCAGTGAAGACAGGGACTATGGCTACACCTTC; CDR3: CASSEDRDYGYTF
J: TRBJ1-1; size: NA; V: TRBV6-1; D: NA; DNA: TGTGCCAGCAGTCCGGGTCGCCTGAACACTGAAGCTTTCTTT; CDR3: CASSPGRLNTEAFF
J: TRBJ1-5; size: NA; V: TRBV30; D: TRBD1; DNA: TGTGCCTGCGGACAGGTGGGGGGTCAGCCCCAGCATTTT; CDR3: CACGQVGGQPQHF
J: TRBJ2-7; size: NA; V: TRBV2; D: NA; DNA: TGTGCCAGCACCCCGTATCCCTACGAGCAGTACTTC; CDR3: CASTPYPYEQYF
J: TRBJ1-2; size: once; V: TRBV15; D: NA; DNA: TGTGCCACCAGCAGAGATCTACCGGGGGGCTTAGGCTACACCTTC; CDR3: CATSRDLPGGLGYTF
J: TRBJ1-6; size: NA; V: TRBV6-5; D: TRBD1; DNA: TGTGCCAGCAGTTACGGTGTCGGACAGGTCGCACCCCTCCACTTT; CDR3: CASSYGVGQVAPLHF
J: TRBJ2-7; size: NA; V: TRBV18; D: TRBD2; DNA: TGTGCCAGCTCACCCCCTCTAGGGACTAGCTCCTACGAGCAGTACTTC; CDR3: CASSPPLGTSSYEQYF
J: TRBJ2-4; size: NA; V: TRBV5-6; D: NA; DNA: TGTGCCAGCAGCCCCCGGGTGTCAGGGGCCCTAAAGTTC; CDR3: CASSPRVSGALKF
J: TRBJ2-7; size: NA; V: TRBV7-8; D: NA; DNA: TGTGCCAGCAGCTTAGAAGGGTCAGGGATTTACTTC; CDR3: CASSLEGSGIYF
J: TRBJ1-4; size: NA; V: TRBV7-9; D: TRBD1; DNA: TGTGCCAGCAGCTTGGGGGACAGGGGTGATGAAAAACTGTTTTTT; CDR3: CASSLGDRGDEKLFF
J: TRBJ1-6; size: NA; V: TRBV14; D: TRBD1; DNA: TGTGCCAGCAGCTCGGTAGGGGGCCTTAGTTATTCACCCCTCCACTTT; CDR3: CASSSVGGLSYSPLHF
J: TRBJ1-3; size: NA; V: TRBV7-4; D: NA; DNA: TGTGCCAGCAGCCCGAGACAGGAAATCTCTGGAAACACCATATATTTT; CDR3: CASSPRQEISGNTIYF
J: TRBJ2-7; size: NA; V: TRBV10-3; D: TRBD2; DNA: TGTGCCATCAGTGAGGAGCGGGGGGGTACTCACGAGCAGTACTTC; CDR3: CAISEERGGTHEQYF
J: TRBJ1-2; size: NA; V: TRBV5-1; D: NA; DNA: TGCGCCAGCAGCTTGGGGGCAAAGAGCGGCTACACCTTC; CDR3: CASSLGAKSGYTF
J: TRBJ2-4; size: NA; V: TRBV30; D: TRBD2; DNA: TGTGCCTGGAGGAAACTAGCGGGGGGAAAAAACATTCAGTACTTC; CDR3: CAWRKLAGGKNIQYF
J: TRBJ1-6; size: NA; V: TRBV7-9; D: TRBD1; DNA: TGTGCCAGCAGCTCTAGTCCCACAGGGGCCCATTCACCCCTCCACTTT; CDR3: CASSSSPTGAHSPLHF
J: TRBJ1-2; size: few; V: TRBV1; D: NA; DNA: TGCACCAGCAGCCAAGAGGGGCAGGGGGGATTGGGCTACACCTTC; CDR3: CTSSQEGQGGLGYTF
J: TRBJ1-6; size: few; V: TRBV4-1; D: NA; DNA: TGCGCCAGCAGCCAAGATCAAGGTCTCCAGCGTAACCTCCACTTT; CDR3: CASSQDQGLQRNLHF
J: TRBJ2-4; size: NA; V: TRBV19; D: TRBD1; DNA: TGTGCCAGTAGTATAGAAGGGGGGACAGGCAAAAACATTCAGTACTTC; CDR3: CASSIEGGTGKNIQYF
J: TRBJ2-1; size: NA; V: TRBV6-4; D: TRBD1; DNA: TGTGCCAGCAGTGACTCCAGGGACAGGAGAGATGAGCAGTTCTTC; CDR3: CASSDSRDRRDEQFF
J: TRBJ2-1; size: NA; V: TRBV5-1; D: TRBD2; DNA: TGCGCCAGCAGGCCTATAGCGGGGGGGCCGTATGAGCAGTTCTTC; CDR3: CASRPIAGGPYEQFF
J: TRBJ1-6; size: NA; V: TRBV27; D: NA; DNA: TGTGCCAGCAGTTTCTCGGCTGAGGCCTCCCGGTGGAATTCACCCCTCCACTTT; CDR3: CASSFSAEASRWNSPLHF